One sample yielded the 15 T cell receptor beta chains listed below, sequenced in a study of response to subunit inactivated influenza vaccine. TCRdb analysed the RT-PCR reads with MiXCR anew, one entry per CDR3 protein. The data show 590,000 or so distinct CDR3 sequences, 14% seen once. The source material was PBMCs from blood, sampled less than 15 days before vaccination. The receptor source for this set is a man in his fifties who received an inactivated influenza vaccine.

The chain carries TRBV28 and TRBJ2-1; D might be TRBD1 (6 bases). Trimming removed 6 bases at V and 9 bases at J, with 15 bases between. This CDR3 contains 13 residues. Germline V gives CDR1 MDHEN, CDR2 SYDVKM. In DNA, the CDR3 is TGTGCCAGCAGCCAGGGGAGCGTTTTTGAGCAGTTCTTC. It codes for CASSQGSVFEQFF.

This clonotype has more than one count but fewer than ten. The chain has TRBV29-1 and TRBJ2-7, with 12 bases matching TRBD1. The CDR3 is 13 amino acids. V shed 4 bases, J shed 6 bases, and the junction held 4 bases outside the gene matches. Looked up from germline, CDR1 is SQVTM and CDR2 is ANQGSEA. In DNA, the CDR3 is TGCAGCGTTGCGGGGACAGGGGGCTTCGAGCAGTACTTC. Residues: CSVAGTGGFEQYF.

A few counts support this clonotype. The chain joins TRBV27 to TRBJ2-7; no clear D gene. Trimming removed 0 bases at V and 2 bases at J, with 5 bases between. Germline V CDR1 and CDR2: MNHEY, SMNVEV (reference sequence). The CDR3 has 13 residues. CDR3 in amino acids: CASSLSIPYEQYF. The DNA for the CDR3 is TGTGCCAGCAGTTTATCGATCCCCTACGAGCAGTACTTC.

This clonotype was seen only a few times. The chain recombines TRBV6-1 with TRBJ2-5, with 11 bases fitting TRBD2. The germline V gene has CDR1 MNHNS and CDR2 SASEGT. V shed 4 bases, J shed 0 bases, and the junction held 7 bases outside the gene matches. The CDR3 has 17 amino acids. The CDR3 spells CASSAQRTSGYQETQYF. Here the CDR3 DNA reads TGTGCCAGCAGTGCCCAACGGACTAGCGGGTACCAAGAGACCCAGTACTTC.

In its sample, this clonotype was seen a few times. The V gene is TRBV4-3, the J gene TRBJ2-6, with a possible D match to TRBD1 (5 bases). The germline V gene encodes CDR1 LGHNA and CDR2 YSLEER. The V gene lost 0 bases and the J gene lost 0 bases, with 18 bases spanning the gap. This CDR3 spans 20 amino acids. The CDR3 loop reads CASSQDWAGSLFSGANVLTF. The CDR3 DNA follows: TGCGCCAGCAGCCAAGATTGGGCAGGGTCCCTATTCTCTGGGGCCAACGTCCTGACTTTC.

CDR3 in amino acids: CASSNVGIETQYF. CDR3 nucleotides: TGTGCCAGTAGTAACGTAGGGATAGAGACCCAGTACTTC. This chain links TRBV19 with TRBJ2-5, with unresolved D. Trimming pared 4 bases from V and 4 bases from J, leaving 10 bases between. Germline assignment: CDR1 LNHDA and CDR2 SQIVND (reference sequence). The CDR3 runs to 13 residues. Looking up the rest from reference TRBV19 and TRBJ2-5 gives the full variable domain: DGGITQSPKYLFRKEGQNVTLSCEQNLNHDAMYWYRQDPGQGLRLIYYSQIVNDFQKGDIAEGYSVSREKKESFPLTVTSAQKNPTAFYLCASSNVGIETQYFGPGTRLLVL.

In this sample, this clonotype turned up a few times. J is TRBJ2-2 and V is TRBV11-2; TRBD2 agrees at 10 bases. V lost 5 bases, J lost 0 bases, and 9 bases stayed unmatched. CDR1 and CDR2 (germline): SGHAT, FQNNGV. This CDR3 spans 18 amino acids. This chain's CDR3 is CASSQRAGGPANTGELFF. The CDR3 region has the DNA TGTGCCAGCAGCCAGAGAGCGGGAGGGCCCGCGAACACCGGGGAGCTGTTTTTT.

The J gene is TRBJ2-7, the V gene TRBV11-1, with D tentatively TRBD1 (6 bases). The CDR3 totals 19 residues. Germline V gene data show CDR1 as SGHAT and CDR2 as FQDESV (reference sequence). V was cut by 0 bases and J by 3 bases, with 24 bases left in between. The CDR3 protein is CASSLALAPGPGEFYEQYF. The CDR3 bases are TGTGCCAGCAGCTTAGCGCTAGCCCCCGGCCCAGGGGAATTCTACGAGCAGTACTTC.

This clonotype was detected only a few times. The chain combines TRBV19 with TRBJ1-5; D is unclear. V shed 6 bases and J shed 0 bases, with 12 bases lying between them. This CDR3 contains 15 residues. Germline CDR1 is LNHDA and CDR2 is SQIVND (reference sequence). CDR3 sequence: CASRDPVYSNQPQHF. The CDR3 DNA is TGTGCCAGTAGAGACCCGGTCTATAGCAATCAGCCCCAGCATTTT.

This clonotype was recorded a few times. The rearrangement uses TRBV12-3 or TRBV12-4 and TRBJ1-2, with 9 bases fitting TRBD1. This CDR3 is 13 amino acids long. The trim removed 7 bases at V and 6 bases at J, leaving 6 bases unmatched. The DNA of the CDR3 is TGTGCCAGCAACGCGGGACAGGGCAATGGCTACACCTTC. Translation: CASNAGQGNGYTF.

The chain links TRBV5-5 to TRBJ2-7; possibly TRBD1 or TRBD2 for D (5 bases each). Germline CDR1 reads SGHKS; CDR2 reads YYEKEE (reference sequence). This CDR3 is 15 amino acids long. The V gene lost 2 bases and the J gene lost 3 bases, with 15 bases spanning the gap. CDR3 bases: TGTGCCAGCAGCTTCTCCGGGACGGACCACTACGAGCAGTACTTC. Encoded protein: CASSFSGTDHYEQYF.

This clonotype occurred a few times. This chain links TRBV11-2 with TRBJ2-5; the D gene is possibly TRBD2 (5 bases). Looked up from germline, CDR1 is SGHAT and CDR2 is FQNNGV. The CDR3 is 16 residues long. Trimming took 4 bases from V and 1 from J, leaving 16 bases between them. CDR3 sequence reads: CASSSLSGRVQETQYF. DNA for the CDR3: TGTGCCAGCAGCTCGCTAAGTGGGCGGGTCCAAGAGACCCAGTACTTC.

To note about this clonotype: Compared with germline, one end of the junction differs, possibly owing to a read error. V usage is TRBV20-1 and J usage is TRBJ2-3; D is perhaps TRBD2 (6 bases). The CDR3 runs 16 residues. In germline, CDR1 is DFQATT, CDR2 SNEGSKA (reference sequence). CDR3 loop: CCARSAPGRTTDTQYF. The CDR3, as DNA: TGCTGTGCTAGATCGGCCCCCGGGAGAACCACAGATACGCAGTATTTT.

This chain links TRBV7-9 with TRBJ2-4; D remains ambiguous. The CDR3 is made up of 15 amino acids. The germline gives CDR1 SEHNR, CDR2 FQNEAQ (reference sequence). Trimming removed 0 bases at V and 2 bases at J, with 8 bases between. CDR3 amino acids: CASSLALGTKNIQYF. CDR3 DNA: TGTGCCAGCAGCTTAGCGTTAGGGACCAAAAACATTCAGTACTTC.

The chain carries TRBV7-2 and TRBJ2-3; either TRBD1 or TRBD2 may fit D (5 bases each). V lost 2 bases and J 4 bases, leaving 10 bases between the germline ends. The CDR3 runs 14 residues. Germline V gives CDR1 SGHTA, CDR2 FQGNSA. The CDR3 reads CASSLNGAADTQYF. For the CDR3, the DNA is TGTGCCAGCAGCTTAAACGGGGCAGCAGATACGCAGTATTTT.